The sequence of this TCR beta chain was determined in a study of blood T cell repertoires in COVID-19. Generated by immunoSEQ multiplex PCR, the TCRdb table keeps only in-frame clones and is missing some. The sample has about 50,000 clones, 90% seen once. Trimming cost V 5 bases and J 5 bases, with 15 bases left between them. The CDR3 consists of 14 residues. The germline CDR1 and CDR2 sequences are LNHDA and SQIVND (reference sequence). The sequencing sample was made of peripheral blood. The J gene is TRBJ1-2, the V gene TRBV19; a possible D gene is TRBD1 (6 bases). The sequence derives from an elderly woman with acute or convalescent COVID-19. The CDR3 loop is CASSDQGQPYGYTF. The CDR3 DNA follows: TGTGCCAGTAGTGATCAGGGACAACCATATGGCTACACCTTC.